Listed below are T cell receptor beta chains from one sample, sequenced in a study of T cell responses to AZD1222 COVID-19 vaccine. Generated by immunoSEQ multiplex PCR, the TCRdb table keeps only in-frame clones and is missing some. The sample lists fewer than 130,000 clones; about 88% were seen once. The material was peripheral blood, obtained on day 0 of AZD1222 vaccination. Receptors were obtained from an adult in good health. CDR3s include the opening cysteine and the closing phenylalanine or tryptophan. D genes are given only for firm matches. Expanded clones are given a class, and other clones once, few, many or no size at all.

abundance	v_gene	d_gene	j_gene	len	CDR3nt	CDR3aa
-	TRBV20-1	-	TRBJ2-1	11	TGCAGTGCTAGAGAAAACCGGGAGCAGTTCTTC	CSARENREQFF
once	TRBV6-2/TRBV6-3	TRBD1	TRBJ2-5	15	TGTGCCAGCAGTGCCAGACAGGGGGCGCGGGAGACCCAGTACTTC	CASSARQGARETQYF
-	TRBV5-5	-	TRBJ1-2	14	TGTGCCAGCAGCCAAGGGGCAGCGCCGGGTGGCTACACCTTC	CASSQGAAPGGYTF
-	TRBV28	TRBD1	TRBJ1-2	15	TGTGCCACGCTAGACTCCCGGACAGGGCACTATGGCTACACCTTC	CATLDSRTGHYGYTF
-	TRBV5-1	TRBD1	TRBJ1-2	17	TGCGCCAGCAGCTTGGCGTTCCGGGACAGCCCTAACTATGGCTACACCTTC	CASSLAFRDSPNYGYTF
-	TRBV27	-	TRBJ2-5	14	TGTGCCAGCAGTAGCCGGACAGCACAAGAGACCCAGTACTTC	CASSSRTAQETQYF
-	TRBV6-5	-	TRBJ1-6	15	TGTGCCAGCAGTTACGGGGCAGCATATAATTCACCCCTCCACTTT	CASSYGAAYNSPLHF
-	TRBV6-5	TRBD1	TRBJ1-2	14	TGTGCCGGACGCCCGGGACAGGAAAACTATGGCTACACCTTC	CAGRPGQENYGYTF
-	TRBV5-1	-	TRBJ2-1	16	TGCGCCAGCACCGCCGGGTCTCCAAACTCCTACAATGAGCAGTTCTTC	CASTAGSPNSYNEQFF
-	TRBV7-9	-	TRBJ1-3	15	TGTGCCAGCAGCCCTCCAGGGTTCTCTGGAAACACCATATATTTT	CASSPPGFSGNTIYF
-	TRBV2	-	TRBJ2-1	12	TGTGCCAGCAGTGACGACAACCCAACGCAGTTCTTC	CASSDDNPTQFF
-	TRBV15	-	TRBJ1-6	15	TGTGCCACCAGCAGAGAGACAGCAAATAATTCACCCCTCCACTTT	CATSRETANNSPLHF
-	TRBV9	-	TRBJ1-2	12	TGTGCCAGCAGCGACTACTTAGTCGGCTACACCTTC	CASSDYLVGYTF
once	TRBV7-9	-	TRBJ2-7	15	TGTGCCAGCAGCGACGACGCGGTGAACTCCTACGAGCAGTACTTC	CASSDDAVNSYEQYF
-	TRBV19	-	TRBJ1-4	13	TGTGCCAGTAGTTATAAAAGAAATGAAAAACTGTTTTTT	CASSYKRNEKLFF
-	TRBV19	TRBD1	TRBJ1-3	15	TGTGCCAGTAGCAAGGACAGGGAGGCTGGAAACACCATATATTTT	CASSKDREAGNTIYF
-	TRBV5-1	TRBD1	TRBJ1-1	15	TGCGCCAGCCGATGGACCACAGGGGGGGAAACTGAAGCTTTCTTT	CASRWTTGGETEAFF
once	TRBV19	-	TRBJ1-3	15	TGTGCCACCCAGCTCTGGGGCAGCTCTGGAAACACCATATATTTT	CATQLWGSSGNTIYF
once	TRBV3-1/TRBV3-2	-	TRBJ1-6	15	TGTGCCAGCAGCCAAGAGGTGGGCACCCGGCGAACCCTCCACTTT	CASSQEVGTRRTLHF
many	TRBV4-2	-	TRBJ1-5	15	TGTGCCAGCAGCCCAGGGGACGGGGGGAATCAGCCCCAGCATTTT	CASSPGDGGNQPQHF
once	TRBV5-1	-	TRBJ2-3	16	TGCGCCAGCAAACCCGGCGGGACGACCCCCACGGATACGCAGTATTTT	CASKPGGTTPTDTQYF
-	TRBV4-1	TRBD2	TRBJ2-7	17	TGCGCCAGCAGCCAAGCTGTACTAGCGGGAGGTAGGAACGAGCAGTACTTC	CASSQAVLAGGRNEQYF
once	TRBV5-4	-	TRBJ2-5	14	TGTGCCAGCAGCTTGGAAGTAAGCTCAGAGACCCAGTACTTC	CASSLEVSSETQYF
-	TRBV5-4	-	TRBJ2-7	15	TGTGCCAGCAGACCCCGGGACGCTAACTCCTACGAGCAGTACTTC	CASRPRDANSYEQYF
-	TRBV15	TRBD1	TRBJ2-7	16	TGTGCCACCAGCAGAGATCTAGGCAGGGGGATCGACGAGCAGTACTTC	CATSRDLGRGIDEQYF
-	TRBV6-1	-	TRBJ1-2	15	TGTGCCAGCAGTGAATTCTTCGATACTAACTATGGCTACACCTTC	CASSEFFDTNYGYTF
-	TRBV19	TRBD1	TRBJ1-1	16	TGTGCCAGTAGTAAAGGACAGGGTCTTTCCGTAGCTGAAGCTTTCTTT	CASSKGQGLSVAEAFF
-	TRBV5-8	-	TRBJ2-1	15	TGTGCCAGCAGCTTAAGAGGGAGCTCCTACAATGAGCAGTTCTTC	CASSLRGSSYNEQFF
-	TRBV20-1	-	TRBJ2-3	11	TGCAGTCCTAGCTACACAGATACGCAGTATTTT	CSPSYTDTQYF
-	TRBV6-5	TRBD1	TRBJ1-1	15	TGTGCCAGCAACTTCGGAGGACAGGGTCGGACTGAAGCTTTCTTT	CASNFGGQGRTEAFF
-	TRBV27	-	TRBJ2-1	12	TGTGCCAGCAGTTACCCTGGGAGGCCACAGTTCTTC	CASSYPGRPQFF
-	TRBV4-1	-	TRBJ2-7	19	TGCGCCAGCAGCTCACCTCCGAACAGCCCTGGCGTGGCGTCCTACGAGCAGTACTTC	CASSSPPNSPGVASYEQYF
-	TRBV29-1	-	TRBJ2-6	14	TGCAGCGTTGAAGGGGGTTCTGGGGCCAACGTCCTGACTTTC	CSVEGGSGANVLTF
-	TRBV5-1	-	TRBJ1-1	12	TGCGCCAGCAGCTTTAAAGGGCTTGAAGCTTTCTTT	CASSFKGLEAFF
-	TRBV11-3	TRBD1	TRBJ2-2	14	TGTGCCAGCAGCAGACAGGGTTACACCGGGGAGCTGTTTTTT	CASSRQGYTGELFF
-	TRBV28	-	TRBJ1-6	12	TGTGCCAGCAGTTTTGAGGGTTCACCCCTCCACTTT	CASSFEGSPLHF
-	TRBV10-3	-	TRBJ2-1	13	TGTGCCATCAGGGAGACAGTCTACAATGAGCAGTTCTTC	CAIRETVYNEQFF
once	TRBV29-1	-	TRBJ2-1	14	TGCAGCGTTGACCCGGGGTCAACCTACAATGAGCAGTTCTTC	CSVDPGSTYNEQFF
-	TRBV10-2	TRBD2	TRBJ2-3	17	TGCGCCAGCAGTGATTGGGGACTACCTGAGAGCACAGATACGCAGTATTTT	CASSDWGLPESTDTQYF
-	TRBV19	TRBD2	TRBJ2-2	19	TGTGCCAGTAGTATTAGCAAGAGGACTAGCGGGGGGACCACCGGGGAGCTGTTTTTT	CASSISKRTSGGTTGELFF
-	TRBV7-2	-	TRBJ1-1	14	TGTGCCAGCAGCTTAGTAGGGTTCGGCGCTGAAGCTTTCTTT	CASSLVGFGAEAFF
once	TRBV4-1	-	TRBJ1-6	14	TGCGCCAGCAGCCAGGAAGGGGTTCTCTCACCCCTCCACTTT	CASSQEGVLSPLHF
-	TRBV14	-	TRBJ2-7	13	TGTGCCAGCAGCCAAGCCGGCTCCTACGAGCAGTACTTC	CASSQAGSYEQYF
-	TRBV11-2	-	TRBJ2-7	12	TGTGCCAGCAGCTTACGGCGCTACGAGCAGTACTTC	CASSLRRYEQYF
-	TRBV6-5	TRBD1	TRBJ1-1	14	TGTGCCAGCAGTCTGGGGACAGGGGGCACTGAAGCTTTCTTT	CASSLGTGGTEAFF
-	TRBV5-1	-	TRBJ2-2	14	TGCGCCAGCAGCTTGGTAGGGAGAACCGGGGAGCTGTTTTTT	CASSLVGRTGELFF
-	TRBV4-2	-	TRBJ1-2	17	TGTGCCAGCAGCCAGGACCACACTAGGGTGAAGTTCTATGGCTACACCTTC	CASSQDHTRVKFYGYTF
-	TRBV5-8	-	TRBJ1-3	13	TGTGCCAGCAGCTTGGAGATTGGAAACACCATATATTTT	CASSLEIGNTIYF
-	TRBV2	-	TRBJ1-4	15	TGTGCCAGCAGTGGAACATTGTCAACTAATGAAAAACTGTTTTTT	CASSGTLSTNEKLFF
-	TRBV19	-	TRBJ2-1	13	TGTGCCAGTAGGCCGCAGGGGGGAAATGAGCAGTTCTTC	CASRPQGGNEQFF
-	TRBV15	-	TRBJ1-2	14	TGTGCCACCAGCAGAGGGACCTCCCTAGATGGCTACACCTTC	CATSRGTSLDGYTF
-	TRBV19	TRBD2	TRBJ2-7	13	TGTGCCAGTGCTAGCGGGGAATCCTACGAGCAGTACTTC	CASASGESYEQYF